A selection of T cell receptor beta chains follows, all from one sample in a study of PD-1 blockade in classical Hodgkin lymphoma. Libraries were prepared by immunoSEQ multiplex PCR; TCRdb keeps only in-frame clonotypes and omits some of them. Among tens of thousands of clones listed, about 76% were seen once. The material was peripheral blood mononuclear cells (PBMCs), obtained before the fourth cycle of nivolumab. The receptors were sampled from a human donor with classical Hodgkin lymphoma. Both conserved end residues are part of each CDR3. The order of the fields is V gene, clone size, CDR3 length, D gene, J gene, CDR3 DNA, CDR3 protein. The D gene is left open where the match is weak. Clone size is stated in some rows and not others, as once, few, many or a class when expanded.

TRBV19	NA	13	NA	TRBJ2-2	TGTGCCAGTAGTAGATCGAACACCGGGGAGCTGTTTTTT	CASSRSNTGELFF
TRBV6-1	NA	15	TRBD2	TRBJ2-7	TGTGCCAGCAGTCCAGAAGGCGGGAGGGCAGACGAGCAGTACTTC	CASSPEGGRADEQYF
TRBV29-1	NA	16	NA	TRBJ1-3	TGCAGCGTTGAAGATCGGGCAACAGGGACTGGAAACACCATATATTTT	CSVEDRATGTGNTIYF
TRBV5-5	few	12	NA	TRBJ2-7	TGTGCCAGCACCACCGTCTCCTACGAGCAGTACTTC	CASTTVSYEQYF
TRBV7-8	few	14	TRBD2	TRBJ2-5	TGTGCCAGCAGCCAACTAGCGTATCAAGAGACCCAGTACTTC	CASSQLAYQETQYF
TRBV14	NA	13	NA	TRBJ2-7	TGTGCCAGCAGCTGGGGGAGTAGCGACGAGCAGTACTTC	CASSWGSSDEQYF
TRBV9	NA	13	TRBD1	TRBJ2-2	TGTGCCAGTGACAGGGGTGAGGCCGGGGAGCTGTTTTTT	CASDRGEAGELFF
TRBV27	NA	16	TRBD1	TRBJ2-2	TGTGCCAGCAGTTTATCGGGACAGCTGAACACCGGGGAGCTGTTTTTT	CASSLSGQLNTGELFF
TRBV7-2	NA	16	NA	TRBJ2-7	TGTGCCAGCAGCTTAGTTGGGGGGCTAGCAAACTACGAGCAGTACTTC	CASSLVGGLANYEQYF
TRBV25-1	NA	16	NA	TRBJ1-4	TGTGCCAGCAGTGAATTCCAGGGAGGTACTAATGAAAAACTGTTTTTT	CASSEFQGGTNEKLFF
TRBV5-8	once	15	TRBD2	TRBJ2-5	TGTGCCAGCAGCTCAATTAGACTAGCGGAAGAGACCCAGTACTTC	CASSSIRLAEETQYF
TRBV5-1	NA	16	NA	TRBJ2-3	TGCGCCAGCAGCTTGGCTCTGGGGGCATACACAGATACGCAGTATTTT	CASSLALGAYTDTQYF
TRBV5-1	NA	15	TRBD2	TRBJ2-1	TGCGCCAGCAGCTCTCGACTAGCGGAGTACAATGAGCAGTTCTTC	CASSSRLAEYNEQFF
TRBV28	NA	15	TRBD1	TRBJ1-5	TGTGCCAGCAGCTCCCTCGACAGGGATTATCAGCCCCAGCATTTT	CASSSLDRDYQPQHF
TRBV14	NA	13	NA	TRBJ1-4	TGTGCCAGCAGCCAAAGAGCTAATGAAAAACTGTTTTTT	CASSQRANEKLFF
TRBV5-8	NA	15	NA	TRBJ2-7	TGTGCCAGCAGCTTCCCGGACGTCACTTGGTCTGAGCAGTACTTC	CASSFPDVTWSEQYF
TRBV30	NA	12	TRBD1	TRBJ2-7	TGTGCCTGGAGTGGACAGGGCTACGAGCAGTACTTC	CAWSGQGYEQYF
TRBV28	once	12	NA	TRBJ2-3	TGTGCCAGCAGTTTCGACAGATATACGCAGTATTTT	CASSFDRYTQYF
TRBV27	NA	15	TRBD2	TRBJ2-3	TGTGCCAGCAGTTCACTAGCGGGAGGGGTAGATACGCAGTATTTT	CASSSLAGGVDTQYF
TRBV11-3	NA	19	TRBD2	TRBJ2-5	TGTGCCAGCAGCTTAGTCAGGTGCGGCGGGAGGGCGACTCAAGAGACCCAGTACTTC	CASSLVRCGGRATQETQYF
TRBV7-3	NA	13	TRBD1	TRBJ2-5	TGTGCCAGCAGCCCGGGACAGCAAGAGACCCAGTACTTC	CASSPGQQETQYF
TRBV9	NA	12	NA	TRBJ2-3	TGTGCCAGCAGCGTTTCTTCAGATACGCAGTATTTT	CASSVSSDTQYF
TRBV25-1	once	15	NA	TRBJ2-2	TGTGCCAGCAGTTTGAGGCAGGAGAACACCGGGGAGCTGTTTTTT	CASSLRQENTGELFF
TRBV7-9	NA	14	NA	TRBJ2-7	TGTGCCAGCAGCCGGGACTCCAACTCCTACGAGCAGTACTTC	CASSRDSNSYEQYF
TRBV6-1	few	16	NA	TRBJ1-5	TGTGCCAGCAGTGAACCGTCCGGGTATAGCAATCAGCCCCAGCATTTT	CASSEPSGYSNQPQHF
TRBV25-1	NA	16	NA	TRBJ1-2	TGTGCCAGCAGTGAGGTGGGAGCAGGGCCTAACTATGGCTACACCTTC	CASSEVGAGPNYGYTF
TRBV29-1	many	19	TRBD2	TRBJ2-5	TGCAGCGTTGAAACAGGGACTAGCGGGAGGGCGATATCCCAAGAGACCCAGTACTTC	CSVETGTSGRAISQETQYF
TRBV9	many	16	TRBD1	TRBJ2-2	TGTGCCAGCAGTCCCCGGGACAGGGGAGGCACCGGGGAGCTGTTTTTT	CASSPRDRGGTGELFF
TRBV5-1	NA	14	NA	TRBJ1-6	TGCGCCAGCAGCTTGGACACGGTTGAATCACCCCTCCACTTT	CASSLDTVESPLHF
TRBV7-3	NA	13	NA	TRBJ2-1	TGTGCCAGCAGCTTAGGACTTTTGGTCGGGCAGTTCTTC	CASSLGLLVGQFF